A single sample gave rise to the 17 T cell receptor beta chains below, sequenced in a study of cytomegalovirus exposure and HLA in healthy donors. Repertoires were generated with immunoSEQ multiplex PCR, while TCRdb's copy carries only in-frame clones and drops some. Of 60,000 to 80,000 clones in the sample, around 94% are singletons; the top ten hold roughly 3.2%. Material: PBMCs. The receptor source for this set is a woman under 30 in good health and CMV-seropositive.

This chain joins TRBV2 and TRBJ2-7; 14 bases are a match to TRBD2. CDR1 SNHLY and CDR2 FYNNEI come from the germline V gene. The CDR3 has 15 residues. The V gene end was trimmed by 6 bases and the J gene end by 2 bases; junction bases not matched to a gene: 3. The CDR3 DNA is TGTGCCAGCAGACCGACTAGCGGGGGGGCCTACGAGCAGTACTTC. Residues: CASRPTSGGAYEQYF.

J is TRBJ2-3 and V is TRBV30, with 12 bases identical to TRBD2. V lost 0 bases, J lost 4 bases, and 5 bases stayed unmatched. The CDR3 contains 16 residues. CDR1 GTSNPN and CDR2 SVGIG come from the germline V gene (reference sequence). The CDR3 region has the DNA TGTGCCTGGAGTGTCGGACTAGCGGGATGGGCAGATACGCAGTATTTT. Translated: CAWSVGLAGWADTQYF.

DNA of the CDR3: TGCGCCAGCAGCCTGACTAGCGGGGGCTCCTACAATGAGCAGTTCTTC. Protein product: CASSLTSGGSYNEQFF. The chain is built from TRBV4-1 and TRBJ2-1, with 12 bases lining up with TRBD2. CDR3 length equals 16 residues. Germline assignment: CDR1 MGHRA and CDR2 YSYEKL. J gave up 0 bases and V 4 bases, and 1 base lay outside the gene matches.

The rearrangement links TRBV29-1 to TRBJ1-3; 7 nucleotides line up with TRBD1. Germline V gene lookup returns CDR1 SQVTM and CDR2 ANQGSEA. CDR3 length: 15 amino acids. The V and J ends lost 1 base and 3 bases, in that order; junction bases with no gene match: 6. CDR3 nucleotide sequence: TGCAGCGTTGAAGGAGGGGGGACAGATGGAAACACCATATATTTT. It specifies CSVEGGGTDGNTIYF.

This chain joins TRBV4-3 and TRBJ2-3; D is uncertain. CDR1 and CDR2 (germline): LGHNA, YSLEER. CDR3 length: 15 amino acids. Deletions cut 0 bases from V and 1 base from J, with 8 bases between. CDR3 residues: CASSQDPGGTDTQYF. CDR3 nucleotides: TGCGCCAGCAGCCAAGATCCGGGTGGCACAGATACGCAGTATTTT.

The chain couples TRBV7-9 to TRBJ2-3, with 10 bases aligning to TRBD2. V was clipped by 3 bases and J by 1 base; unmatched bases: 13. Germline V gene data show CDR1 as SEHNR and CDR2 as FQNEAQ (reference sequence). The CDR3 extends over 19 amino acids. CDR3 loop: CASSFGRLAGASGTDTQYF. The CDR3 DNA is TGTGCCAGCAGCTTTGGCCGACTAGCGGGCGCGTCTGGCACAGATACGCAGTATTTT. The full variable domain, completed using reference TRBV7-9 and TRBJ2-3, is DTGVSQNPRHKITKRGQNVTFRCDPISEHNRLYWYRQTLGQGPEFLTYFQNEAQLEKSRLLSDRFSAERPKGSFSTLEIQRTEQGDSAMYLCASSFGRLAGASGTDTQYFGPGTRLTVL.

This chain uses TRBV7-9 with TRBJ1-1; possibly TRBD1 for D (6 bases). V was trimmed by 1 base and J by 7 bases, leaving 10 bases between them. The CDR3 spans 13 residues. Germline loops: CDR1 SEHNR, CDR2 FQNEAQ (reference sequence). As DNA, the CDR3 is TGTGCCAGCAGCTTAGACGACAGGTATGAAGCTTTCTTT. Its protein product is CASSLDDRYEAFF.

The chain carries TRBV7-6 and TRBJ1-6, with TRBD1 matching 10 bases. With V trimmed by 5 bases and J by 5 bases, 12 bases remained unmatched. Germline CDR1 SGHVS, CDR2 FNYEAQ. The CDR3 runs to 18 residues. The chain's CDR3 is CASSLQDRGSINNSPLHF. CDR3 DNA: TGTGCCAGCAGCCTCCAGGACAGGGGGTCTATTAATAATTCACCCCTCCACTTT.

V is TRBV6-1 and J is TRBJ1-3; D unresolved. Trimming removed 4 bases from V and 0 bases from J, with 4 bases in between. The CDR3 sequence is 13 residues long. The germline V gene encodes CDR1 MNHNS and CDR2 SASEGT. This CDR3 reads CASSALSGNTIYF. For the CDR3, the DNA is TGTGCCAGCAGTGCCCTCTCTGGAAACACCATATATTTT.

This chain joins TRBV7-6 and TRBJ2-7; a weak D match, TRBD1 (6 bases). Per germline, CDR1 SGHVS and CDR2 FNYEAQ. V dropped 6 bases and J dropped 6 bases, with 15 bases sitting between them. The CDR3 contains 13 residues. CDR3 sequence: CASRKIARGEQYF. CDR3 in DNA: TGTGCCAGCAGAAAAATCGCCAGGGGCGAGCAGTACTTC.

The gene calls are TRBV7-9 and TRBJ1-2, with TRBD1 as a possible D gene (5 bases). This CDR3 is built from 14 residues. Germline V gives CDR1 SEHNR, CDR2 FQNEAQ (reference sequence). With 10 bases removed from V and 4 bases from J, the gap between germline ends came to 19 bases. CDR3 loop: CAIAWRGFIYGYTF. The CDR3 DNA sequence: TGTGCCATAGCTTGGAGGGGTTTTATCTATGGCTACACCTTC.

This clone showed up just a few times. The V gene is TRBV18, the J gene TRBJ1-5, with unresolved D. Germline V gene data show CDR1 as KGHSH and CDR2 as LQKENI. V dropped 2 bases and J dropped 6 bases, with 5 bases sitting between them. The CDR3 spans 12 residues. Here the CDR3 reads CASSPGSQPQHF. The CDR3 DNA sequence: TGTGCCAGCTCACCAGGGAGTCAGCCCCAGCATTTT.

The V gene is TRBV28, the J gene TRBJ2-1; possible D gene TRBD2, 6 bases. The germline V gene has CDR1 MDHEN and CDR2 SYDVKM. V lost 3 bases, J lost 8 bases, and 20 bases lay in between. The CDR3 sequence is 16 residues long. CDR3 sequence: CASSFPGTVTFDEQFF. The CDR3 region has the DNA TGTGCCAGCAGTTTCCCCGGGACTGTGACGTTCGATGAGCAGTTCTTC.

This sequence joins TRBV5-4 and TRBJ1-1; TRBD1 matches 8 bases. V shed 0 bases and J 5 bases; nucleotides not matched to a gene: 6. Looked up from germline, CDR1 is SGHNT and CDR2 is YYREEE (reference sequence). The CDR3 sequence is 15 residues long. The CDR3 DNA reads as TGTGCCAGCAGCTTGGCCGTAACAGGGGGAACTGAAGCTTTCTTT. This gives the protein CASSLAVTGGTEAFF.

Here the CDR3 reads CASSLGLAGGEETQYF. The CDR3 nucleotides read TGTGCCAGCAGCTTGGGACTAGCGGGGGGTGAAGAGACCCAGTACTTC. The chain links TRBV5-4 to TRBJ2-5; 13 bases agree with TRBD2. The V gene's germline CDR1 is SGHNT and CDR2 YYREEE (reference sequence). The CDR3 has 16 amino acids. The J segment lost 3 bases and the V segment lost 0 bases, leaving 2 bases of the junction unmatched. The variable domain in full, completed from reference TRBV5-4 and TRBJ2-5, reads ETGVTQSPTHLIKTRGQQVTLRCSSQSGHNTVSWYQQALGQGPQFIFQYYREEENGRGNFPPRFSGLQFPNYSSELNVNALELDDSALYLCASSLGLAGGEETQYFGPGTRLLVL.

V is TRBV15 and J is TRBJ1-3; D gene unclear. V was shortened by 0 bases and J by 0 bases, with 12 bases between the two germline ends. The germline V gene encodes CDR1 LNHNV and CDR2 YYDKDF (reference sequence). This CDR3 comprises 17 residues. CDR3: CATSRDLIRSSGNTIYF. For the CDR3, the DNA is TGTGCCACCAGCAGAGACCTGATCAGAAGCTCTGGAAACACCATATATTTT.

The gene calls are TRBV28 and TRBJ2-5, with 7 nucleotides matching TRBD2. Losses at the gene ends were 3 bases for V and 1 base for J; bases not matched to a gene: 5. The CDR3 loop spans 15 amino acids. Germline CDR1 is MDHEN and CDR2 is SYDVKM. For the CDR3, the DNA is TGTGCCAGCAGTTTGTCTAGCGGAATCCAAGAGACCCAGTACTTC. This codes for CASSLSSGIQETQYF.